One and the same sample provided the 8 T cell receptor beta chains below, sequenced in a study of T-cell reconstitution after alpha-beta-depleted transplantation in children. The authors prepared the TCRbeta library with unique molecular identifiers. TCRdb recomputed calls from the PCR reads with MiXCR, one row per CDR3 protein. Of around 300,000 distinct CDR3 sequences listed, around a tenth are singletons. Sequences were derived from PBMCs, sampled before TCRalphabeta/CD19-depleted stem cell transplant. These receptors originate from a boy in the first two years of life with acute myeloid leukemia, due to receive a stem cell transplant.

This clonotype was picked up many times. The chain has TRBV12-3 or TRBV12-4 and TRBJ2-5; TRBD1 agrees at 9 bases. The trim removed 3 bases at V and 4 bases at J, leaving 3 bases unmatched. This CDR3 region has 14 residues. In DNA, the CDR3 is TGTGCCAGCAGTTTTTCGGGACAGGGAGAGACCCAGTACTTC. This sequence encodes CASSFSGQGETQYF.

This clonotype has a count of ten or more. The genes are TRBV7-3 and TRBJ2-1; 11 bases are a match to TRBD2. Losses at the gene ends were 4 bases for V and 2 bases for J; bases not matched to a gene: 1. This CDR3 has 15 amino acids. CDR1 is SGHTA, CDR2 FQGTGA, per germline. CDR3 amino acids: CASSSLAGAYNEQFF. The CDR3 bases are TGTGCCAGCAGCTCACTAGCGGGAGCCTACAATGAGCAGTTCTTC.

At least ten counts were recorded for this clonotype. The genes are TRBV29-1 and TRBJ2-3, with unresolved D. The V and J ends lost 2 bases and 2 bases respectively, with 11 bases between them. Germline V lookup: CDR1 SQVTM, CDR2 ANQGSEA. The CDR3 totals 14 residues. CDR3 DNA sequence: TGCAGCGTTGAACTAAGCAGTCACACAGATACGCAGTATTTT. This gives the protein CSVELSSHTDTQYF.

Worth noting for this clonotype: This may be a read error: a much more frequent sequence differs by one nucleotide. This chain links TRBV6-1 with TRBJ2-1, with D unclear. The V and J ends lost 6 bases and 3 bases respectively, with 15 bases between them. From germline, CDR1 is MNHNS and CDR2 SASEGT. The CDR3 has 15 amino acids. This chain's CDR3 is CASRPAWGIYNEQFF. In DNA, the CDR3 is TGTGCCAGCAGGCCAGCGTGGGGAATCTACAATGAGCAGTTCTTC.

This clonotype was counted at least ten times. This chain uses TRBV12-3 or TRBV12-4 with TRBJ2-7, with D maybe TRBD1 (5 bases). Trimming stripped 5 bases from V and 2 bases from J, with 13 bases between. The CDR3 contains 14 residues. CDR3 region: CASSLDRWAYEQYF. CDR3 in DNA: TGTGCCAGCAGTCTCGACAGATGGGCCTACGAGCAGTACTTC.

This clonotype was seen many times. In nucleotides, the CDR3 is TGTGCCAGCAGCCTTGGCGGGGACAGCAATCAGCCCCAGCATTTT. The encoded protein is CASSLGGDSNQPQHF. The chain uses TRBV11-2 and TRBJ1-5; maybe TRBD1 (5 bases). The V gene lost 5 bases and the J gene lost 1 base, with 12 bases spanning the gap. Germline V gene sequence: CDR1 SGHAT, CDR2 FQNNGV. The CDR3 runs 15 residues.

This clonotype was observed a few times. This chain uses TRBV19 with TRBJ2-2; the D is unclear. Germline assignment: CDR1 LNHDA and CDR2 SQIVND (reference sequence). CDR3 length equals 16 residues. The V end was cut by 6 bases, the J end by 1 base, with 15 bases between. The CDR3 DNA sequence: TGTGCCAGTAGCCCCTTTGTGACCGTGAACACCGGGGAGCTGTTTTTT. Translation gives CASSPFVTVNTGELFF.

CDR3 nucleotides: TGCGCCAGCAGCTTCGCGGGGGGGGACGAGCAGTACTTC. Translation gives CASSFAGGDEQYF. The V call is TRBV5-1, the J call TRBJ2-7, with 9 bases identical to TRBD2. Germline lookup yields CDR1 SGHRS and CDR2 YFSETQ. Germline trimming cut 2 bases from V and 5 bases from J; bases unmatched to any gene: 2. The CDR3 loop spans 13 amino acids.